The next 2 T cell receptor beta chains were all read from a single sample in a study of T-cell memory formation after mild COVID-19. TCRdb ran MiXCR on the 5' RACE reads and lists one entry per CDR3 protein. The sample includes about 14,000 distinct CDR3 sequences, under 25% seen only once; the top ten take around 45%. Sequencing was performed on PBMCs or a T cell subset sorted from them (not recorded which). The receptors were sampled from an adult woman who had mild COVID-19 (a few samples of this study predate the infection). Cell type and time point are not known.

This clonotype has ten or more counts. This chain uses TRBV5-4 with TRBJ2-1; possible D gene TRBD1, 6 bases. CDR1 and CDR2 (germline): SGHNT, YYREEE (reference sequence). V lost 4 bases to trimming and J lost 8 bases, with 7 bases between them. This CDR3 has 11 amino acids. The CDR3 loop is CASSRQDEQFF. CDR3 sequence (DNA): TGTGCCAGCAGCAGACAGGATGAGCAGTTCTTC.

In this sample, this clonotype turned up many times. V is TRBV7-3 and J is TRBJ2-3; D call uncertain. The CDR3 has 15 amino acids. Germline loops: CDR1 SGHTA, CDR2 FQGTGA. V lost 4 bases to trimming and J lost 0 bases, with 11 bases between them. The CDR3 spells CASSSLARSTDTQYF. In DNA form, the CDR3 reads TGTGCCAGCAGCTCATTAGCAAGGAGCACAGATACGCAGTATTTT.